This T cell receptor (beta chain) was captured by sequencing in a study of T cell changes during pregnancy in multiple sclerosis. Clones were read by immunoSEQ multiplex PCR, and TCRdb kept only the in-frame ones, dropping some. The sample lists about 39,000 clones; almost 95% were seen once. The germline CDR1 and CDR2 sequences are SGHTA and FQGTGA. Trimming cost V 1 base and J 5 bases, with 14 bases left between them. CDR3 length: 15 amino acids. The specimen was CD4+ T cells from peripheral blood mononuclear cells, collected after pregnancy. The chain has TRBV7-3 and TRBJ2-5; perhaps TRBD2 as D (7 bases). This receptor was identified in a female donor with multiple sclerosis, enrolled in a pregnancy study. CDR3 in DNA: TGTGCCAGCAGCTTAAGTGGGGGGGCTAGGGAGACCCAGTACTTC. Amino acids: CASSLSGGARETQYF. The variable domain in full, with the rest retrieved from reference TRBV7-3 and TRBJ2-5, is GAGVSQTPSNKVTEKGKYVELRCDPISGHTALYWYRQSLGQGPEFLIYFQGTGAADDSGLPNDRFFAVRPEGSVSTLKIQRTERGDSAVYLCASSLSGGARETQYFGPGTRLLVL.